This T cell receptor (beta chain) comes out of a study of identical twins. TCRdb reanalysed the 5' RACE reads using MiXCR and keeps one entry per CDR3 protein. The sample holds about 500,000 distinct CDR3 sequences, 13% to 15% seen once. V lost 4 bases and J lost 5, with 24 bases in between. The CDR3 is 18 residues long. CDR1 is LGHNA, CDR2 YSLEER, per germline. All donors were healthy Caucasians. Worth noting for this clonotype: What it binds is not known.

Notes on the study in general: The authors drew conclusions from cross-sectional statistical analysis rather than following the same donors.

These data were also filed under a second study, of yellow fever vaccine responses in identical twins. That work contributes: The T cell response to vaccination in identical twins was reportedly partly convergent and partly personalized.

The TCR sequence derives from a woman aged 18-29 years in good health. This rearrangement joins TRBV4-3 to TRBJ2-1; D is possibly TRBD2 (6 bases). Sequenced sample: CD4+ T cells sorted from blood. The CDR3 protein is CASSPRAASERGDNEQFF. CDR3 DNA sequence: TGCGCCAGCAGCCCACGAGCAGCTAGCGAACGAGGGGACAATGAGCAGTTCTTC.